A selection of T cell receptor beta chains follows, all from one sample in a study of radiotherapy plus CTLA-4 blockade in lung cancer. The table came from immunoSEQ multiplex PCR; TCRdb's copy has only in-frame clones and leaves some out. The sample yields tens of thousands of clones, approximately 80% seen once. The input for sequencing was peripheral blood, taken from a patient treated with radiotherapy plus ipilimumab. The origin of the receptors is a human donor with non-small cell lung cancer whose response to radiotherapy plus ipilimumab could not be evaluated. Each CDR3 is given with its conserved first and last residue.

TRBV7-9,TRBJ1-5,CASSLQGNQPQHF
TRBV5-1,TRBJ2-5,CASSKLPQETQYF
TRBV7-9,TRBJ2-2,CASILAGGTGELFF
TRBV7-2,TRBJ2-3,CASSPEGFEGDTQYF
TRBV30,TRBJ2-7,CAWSLSGRKLGKQYF
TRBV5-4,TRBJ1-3,CASSSPGQGPNTIYF
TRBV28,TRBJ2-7,CASSSTSSYEQYF
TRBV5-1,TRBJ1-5,CASSLGPGQGSQPQHF
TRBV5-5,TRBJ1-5,CASSATGNQPQHF
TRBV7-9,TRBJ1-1,CASSLSVGGLVNTEAFF
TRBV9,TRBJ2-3,CASSPVQGGSADTQYF
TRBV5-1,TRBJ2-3,CASSLVSGRATDTQYF
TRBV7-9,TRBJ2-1,CASSPGLAAGEQFF
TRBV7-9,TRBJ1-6,CASSFVDKYNSPLHF
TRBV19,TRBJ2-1,CASSILREGPRNEQFF
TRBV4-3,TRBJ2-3,CASSQEPLAGRTDTQYF
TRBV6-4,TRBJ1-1,CASSDSSRGTEAFF
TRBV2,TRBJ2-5,CASSYTEREGYF
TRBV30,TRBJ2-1,CACTGGPYNEQFF
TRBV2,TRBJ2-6,CASTRDSGSGANVLTF
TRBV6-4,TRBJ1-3,CASSPGLHSGNTIYF
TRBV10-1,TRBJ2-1,CASSDGLAGTYNEQFF
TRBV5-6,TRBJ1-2,CASSGWDRPLGYTF
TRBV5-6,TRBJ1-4,CASTRGVNEKLFF
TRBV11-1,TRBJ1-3,CASSGDRAGNTIYF
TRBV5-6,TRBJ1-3,CASSRTGEVDTIYF
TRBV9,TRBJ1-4,CASSGQGTNEKLFF
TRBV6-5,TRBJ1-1,CASSPDYRANTEAFF